One and the same sample provided the 17 T cell receptor beta chains below, sequenced in a study of STAT5B mutations in CD4+ large granular lymphocyte leukemia. Method: immunoSEQ multiplex PCR; TCRdb's copy keeps in-frame clones and lacks some. This table has about 32,000 clones, roughly 78% appearing once. Sequences were obtained from CD4+ T cells from blood buffy coats. These receptors were collected from a human donor in good health.

J is TRBJ2-4 and V is TRBV19; the D gene is possibly TRBD2 (5 bases). The CDR3 length is 16 residues. V was clipped by 3 bases and J by 2 bases, with 14 bases between them. Germline loops: CDR1 LNHDA, CDR2 SQIVND (reference sequence). The CDR3 nucleotides are TGTGCCAGTAGTATTTCGGCAACGGGGACCAAAAACATTCAGTACTTC. It translates to CASSISATGTKNIQYF.

This chain joins TRBV9 and TRBJ2-5; D is undetermined. The CDR3 length is 15 residues. Germline V CDR1 and CDR2: SGDLS, YYNGEE. Trimming left V 4 bases short and J 4 bases short, with 17 bases between. The CDR3 DNA sequence: TGTGCCAGCAGCCCACGCAGGTTTCGAGGAGAGACCCAGTACTTC. It codes for CASSPRRFRGETQYF.

The chain links TRBV2 to TRBJ1-3; the D gene is possibly TRBD1 (6 bases). V was clipped by 4 bases and J by 1 base, with 14 bases between them. The CDR3 contains 16 residues. Germline V gene sequence: CDR1 SNHLY, CDR2 FYNNEI. DNA for the CDR3: TGTGCCAGCAGTGGGGGGGGCAGATTTTCTGGAAACACCATATATTTT. Its translation: CASSGGGRFSGNTIYF.

V is TRBV6-1 and J is TRBJ2-2; 8 bases agree with TRBD1. Germline-derived CDR1 and CDR2 are MNHNS and SASEGT. With V trimmed by 6 bases and J by 2 bases, 2 bases remained unmatched. The CDR3 totals 14 residues. CDR3 coding DNA: TGTGCCAGCAGGGGACAGGTCAACACCGGGGAGCTGTTTTTT. Translation: CASRGQVNTGELFF.

The chain has TRBV4-1 and TRBJ2-7; D unresolved. The CDR3 spans 13 residues. V was pared by 3 bases and J by 6 bases, with 12 bases between. Germline values: CDR1 MGHRA, CDR2 YSYEKL. This CDR3 reads CASSHEPLSEQYF. DNA of the CDR3: TGCGCCAGCAGCCACGAACCTCTCAGCGAGCAGTACTTC.

The chain employs TRBV14 and TRBJ1-3; D remains ambiguous. The CDR3 covers 14 residues. Trimming took off 1 base at V and 3 bases at J, with 7 bases between the two ends. The germline gives CDR1 SGHDN, CDR2 FVKESK. DNA for the CDR3: TGTGCCAGCAGCCAAGTTATTGGTGGAAACACCATATATTTT. Its protein product is CASSQVIGGNTIYF.

V usage is TRBV10-3 and J usage is TRBJ2-5, with TRBD2 identical over 11 bases. The CDR3 length is 16 residues. CDR1 is ENHRY, CDR2 SYGVKD, per germline. V dropped 3 bases and J dropped 1; count of bases not matched to a gene: 4. In nucleotides, the CDR3 is TGTGCCATCAGTGATCCGGGGACTAGCGGCCAAGAGACCCAGTACTTC. It codes for CAISDPGTSGQETQYF.

This clone has more than one count but fewer than ten. The rearrangement joins TRBV7-2 to TRBJ1-4; D remains ambiguous. From germline, CDR1 is SGHTA and CDR2 FQGNSA. The CDR3 loop spans 13 amino acids. V dropped 1 base and J dropped 9 bases, with 9 bases sitting between them. CDR3 DNA: TGTGCCAGCAGCTTAGGAATAGGGAAAAAACTGTTTTTT. It encodes CASSLGIGKKLFF. The full variable domain, completed using reference TRBV7-2 and TRBJ1-4, is GAGVSQSPSNKVTEKGKDVELRCDPISGHTALYWYRQSLGQGLEFLIYFQGNSAPDKSGLPSDRFSAERTGGSVSTLTIQRTQQEDSAVYLCASSLGIGKKLFFGSGTQLSVL.

This clone appeared once. The chain is built from TRBV5-4 and TRBJ2-5; no clear D. With 1 base removed from V and 5 bases from J, the gap between germline ends came to 9 bases. In germline, CDR1 is SGHNT, CDR2 YYREEE (reference sequence). There are 13 residues in the CDR3. CDR3 nucleotide sequence: TGTGCCAGCAGCTTGACAGACGCGGAGACCCAGTACTTC. Protein product: CASSLTDAETQYF.

This chain links TRBV27 with TRBJ1-3; 7 bases line up with TRBD1. The CDR3 consists of 17 residues. The germline CDR1 and CDR2 sequences are MNHEY and SMNVEV (reference sequence). With 3 bases clipped from V and 2 bases from J, the junction kept 10 bases outside the gene matches. In DNA form, the CDR3 reads TGTGCCAGCAGTTTTCCCCCGACAGGGACGACTGGAAACACCATATATTTT. Encoded protein: CASSFPPTGTTGNTIYF.

The chain joins TRBV5-5 to TRBJ1-6; TRBD1 might be the D (6 bases). CDR3 length: 17 amino acids. Germline V lookup: CDR1 SGHKS, CDR2 YYEKEE (reference sequence). Trimming left V 5 bases short and J 0 bases short, with 15 bases between. The CDR3 loop is CASRAGTPSSYNSPLHF. The CDR3 DNA reads TGTGCCAGCAGGGCCGGGACACCGAGCTCCTATAATTCACCCCTCCACTTT.

This chain links TRBV5-4 with TRBJ2-5; TRBD2 agrees at 15 bases. The CDR3 is made up of 16 amino acids. The germline V gene has CDR1 SGHNT and CDR2 YYREEE (reference sequence). Germline trimming cut 4 bases from V and 5 bases from J; bases unmatched to any gene: 6. The CDR3 here is CASSGGLAGGGETQYF. Written as DNA, the CDR3 is TGTGCCAGCAGCGGGGGACTAGCGGGGGGAGGGGAGACCCAGTACTTC.

This chain connects TRBV29-1 to TRBJ1-2; D is unclear. With 5 bases removed from V and 6 bases from J, the gap between germline ends came to 4 bases. Germline-derived CDR1 and CDR2 are SQVTM and ANQGSEA. CDR3 length: 9 residues. The CDR3 sequence is CSVYDGYTF. As DNA, the CDR3 is TGCAGCGTTTACGATGGCTACACCTTC.

The CDR3 DNA reads as TGTGCCAGCAGTCAGGACAGGGGGTACACTGAAGCTTTCTTT. Translating it yields CASSQDRGYTEAFF. This sequence joins TRBV7-8 and TRBJ1-1; TRBD1 aligns across 10 bases. CDR1 and CDR2 from the germline V gene are SGHVS and FQNEAQ. Trimming cost V 6 bases and J 3 bases; bases outside gene matches: 4. This CDR3 contains 14 residues.

CDR3 in amino acids: CASSGGETQYF. CDR3 bases: TGTGCCAGCAGTGGAGGGGAGACCCAGTACTTC. The chain has TRBV2 and TRBJ2-5, with D possibly matching TRBD2 (5 bases). CDR3 length: 11 amino acids. CDR1 is SNHLY and CDR2 is FYNNEI in the germline V gene. V was clipped by 4 bases and J by 5 bases, with 5 bases between them.

The rearrangement uses TRBV19 and TRBJ1-1; D uncertain. The CDR3 is made up of 15 amino acids. V was pared by 7 bases and J by 6 bases, with 21 bases between. From germline, CDR1 is LNHDA and CDR2 SQIVND (reference sequence). The CDR3 reads CASITWRKSFSEAFF. The CDR3 DNA is TGTGCCAGTATTACCTGGCGGAAATCTTTTTCTGAAGCTTTCTTT.

V usage is TRBV5-4 and J usage is TRBJ1-1; D possibly corresponds to TRBD1 (5 bases). Germline assignment: CDR1 SGHNT and CDR2 YYREEE (reference sequence). V was cut by 3 bases and J by 1 base, with 13 bases left in between. The CDR3 is made up of 15 amino acids. CDR3 residues: CASSSSLGGNTEAFF. In DNA, the CDR3 is TGTGCCAGCAGCTCGTCCCTTGGGGGGAACACTGAAGCTTTCTTT.